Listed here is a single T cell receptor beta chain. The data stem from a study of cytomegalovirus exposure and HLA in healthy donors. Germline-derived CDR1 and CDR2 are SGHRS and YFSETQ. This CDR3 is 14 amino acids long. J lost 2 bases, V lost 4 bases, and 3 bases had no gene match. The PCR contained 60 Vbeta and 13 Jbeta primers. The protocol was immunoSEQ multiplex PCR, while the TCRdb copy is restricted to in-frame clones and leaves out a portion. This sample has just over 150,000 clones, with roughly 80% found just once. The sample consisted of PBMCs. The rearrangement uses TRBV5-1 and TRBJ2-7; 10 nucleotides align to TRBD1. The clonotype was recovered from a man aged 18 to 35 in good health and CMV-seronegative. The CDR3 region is CASSTGQGAYEQYF. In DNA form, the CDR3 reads TGCGCCAGCAGCACTGGACAGGGGGCCTACGAGCAGTACTTC.